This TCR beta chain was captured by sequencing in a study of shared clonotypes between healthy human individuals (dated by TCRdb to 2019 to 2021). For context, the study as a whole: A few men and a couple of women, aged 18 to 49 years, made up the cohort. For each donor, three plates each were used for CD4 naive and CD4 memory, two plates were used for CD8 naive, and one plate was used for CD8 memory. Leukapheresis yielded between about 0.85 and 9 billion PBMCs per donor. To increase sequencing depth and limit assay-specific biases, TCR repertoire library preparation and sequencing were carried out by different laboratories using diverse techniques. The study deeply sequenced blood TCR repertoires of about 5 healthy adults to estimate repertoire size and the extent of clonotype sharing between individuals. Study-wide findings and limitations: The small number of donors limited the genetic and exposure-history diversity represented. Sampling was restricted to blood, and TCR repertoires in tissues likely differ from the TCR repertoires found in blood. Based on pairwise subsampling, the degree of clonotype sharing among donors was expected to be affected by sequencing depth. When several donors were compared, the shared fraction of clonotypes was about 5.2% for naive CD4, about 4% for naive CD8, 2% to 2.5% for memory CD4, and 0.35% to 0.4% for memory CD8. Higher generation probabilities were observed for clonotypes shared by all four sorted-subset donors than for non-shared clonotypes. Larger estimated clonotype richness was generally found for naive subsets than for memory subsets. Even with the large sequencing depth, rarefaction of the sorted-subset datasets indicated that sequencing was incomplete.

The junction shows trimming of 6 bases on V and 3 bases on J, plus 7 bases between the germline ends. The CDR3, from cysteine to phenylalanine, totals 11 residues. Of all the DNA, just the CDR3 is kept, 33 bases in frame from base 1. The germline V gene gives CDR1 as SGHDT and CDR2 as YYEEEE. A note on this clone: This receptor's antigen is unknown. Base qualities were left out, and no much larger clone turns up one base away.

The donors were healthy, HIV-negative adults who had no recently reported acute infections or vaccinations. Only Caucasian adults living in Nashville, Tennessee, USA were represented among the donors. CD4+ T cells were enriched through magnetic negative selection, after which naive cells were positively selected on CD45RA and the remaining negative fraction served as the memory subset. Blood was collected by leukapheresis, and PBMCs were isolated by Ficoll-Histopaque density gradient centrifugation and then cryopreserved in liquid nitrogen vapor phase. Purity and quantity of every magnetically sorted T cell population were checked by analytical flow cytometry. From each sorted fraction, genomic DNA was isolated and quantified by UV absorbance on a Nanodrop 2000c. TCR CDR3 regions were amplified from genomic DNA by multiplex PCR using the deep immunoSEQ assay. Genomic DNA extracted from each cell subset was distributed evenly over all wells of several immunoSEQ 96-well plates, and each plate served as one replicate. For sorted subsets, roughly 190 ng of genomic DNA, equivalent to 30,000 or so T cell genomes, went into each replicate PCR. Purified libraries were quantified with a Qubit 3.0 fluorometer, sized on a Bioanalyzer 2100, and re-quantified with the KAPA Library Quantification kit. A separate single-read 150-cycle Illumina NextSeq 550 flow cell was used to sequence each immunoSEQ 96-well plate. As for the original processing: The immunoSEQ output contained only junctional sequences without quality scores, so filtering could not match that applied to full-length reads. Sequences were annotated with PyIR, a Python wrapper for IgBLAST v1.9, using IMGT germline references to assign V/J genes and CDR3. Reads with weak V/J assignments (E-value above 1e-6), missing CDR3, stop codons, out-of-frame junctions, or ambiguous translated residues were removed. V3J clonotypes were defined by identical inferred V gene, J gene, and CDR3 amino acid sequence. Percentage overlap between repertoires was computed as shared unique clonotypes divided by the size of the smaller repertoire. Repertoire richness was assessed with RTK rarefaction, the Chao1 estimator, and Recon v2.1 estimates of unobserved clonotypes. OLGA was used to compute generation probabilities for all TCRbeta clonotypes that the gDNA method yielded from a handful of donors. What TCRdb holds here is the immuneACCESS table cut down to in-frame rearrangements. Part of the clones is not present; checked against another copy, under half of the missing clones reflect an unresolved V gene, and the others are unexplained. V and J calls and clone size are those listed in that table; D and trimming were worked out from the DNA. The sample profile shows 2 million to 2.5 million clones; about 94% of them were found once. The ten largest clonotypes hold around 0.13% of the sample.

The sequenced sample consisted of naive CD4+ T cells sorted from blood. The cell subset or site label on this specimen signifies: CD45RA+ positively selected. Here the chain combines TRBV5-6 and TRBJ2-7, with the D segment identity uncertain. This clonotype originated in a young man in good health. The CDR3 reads CASTFGYEQYF. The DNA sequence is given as TGTGCCAGCACCTTCGGCTACGAGCAGTACTTC.